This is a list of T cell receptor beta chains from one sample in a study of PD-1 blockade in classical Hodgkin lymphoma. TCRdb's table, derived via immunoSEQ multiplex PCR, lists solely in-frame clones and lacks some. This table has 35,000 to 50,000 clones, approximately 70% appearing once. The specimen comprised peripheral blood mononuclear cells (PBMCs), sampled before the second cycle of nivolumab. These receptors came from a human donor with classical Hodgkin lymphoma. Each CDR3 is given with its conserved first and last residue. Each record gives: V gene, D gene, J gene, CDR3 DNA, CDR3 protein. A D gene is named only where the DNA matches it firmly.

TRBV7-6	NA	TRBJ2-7	TGTGCCAGCAGCAACCAGGATGTTTTCGAGCAGTACTTC	CASSNQDVFEQYF
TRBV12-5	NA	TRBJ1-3	TGTGCTAGTGGTTTGGGGGCAACAGGGAGCACCATATATTTT	CASGLGATGSTIYF
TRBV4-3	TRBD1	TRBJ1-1	TGCGCCAGCAGCCAAAGGACAGGGGAAGCTTTCTTT	CASSQRTGEAFF
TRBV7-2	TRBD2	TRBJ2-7	TGTGCCAGCAGCCCAACCCGCGGGAGGGCGGGTTACGAGCAGTACTTC	CASSPTRGRAGYEQYF
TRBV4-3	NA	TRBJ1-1	TGCGCCAGCAGCCAAGAAGGACTGAACACTGAAGCTTTCTTT	CASSQEGLNTEAFF
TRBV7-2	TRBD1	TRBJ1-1	TGTGCCAGCAGCCCGGATAGGGGACAGCTCGAGGCTTTCTTT	CASSPDRGQLEAFF
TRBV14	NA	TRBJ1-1	TGTGCCAGCAGCCAGAACACTGAAGCTTTCTTT	CASSQNTEAFF
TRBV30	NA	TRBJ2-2	TGTGCCGGTAACACCGGGGAGCTGTTTTTT	CAGNTGELFF
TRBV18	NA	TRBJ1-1	TGTGCCAGCTCACGAACCCCGGAGGACACTGAAGCTTTCTTT	CASSRTPEDTEAFF
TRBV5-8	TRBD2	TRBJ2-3	TGTGCCAGCAGCTCCGGGACTAGCGGGGGGGCCACAGATACGCAGTATTTT	CASSSGTSGGATDTQYF